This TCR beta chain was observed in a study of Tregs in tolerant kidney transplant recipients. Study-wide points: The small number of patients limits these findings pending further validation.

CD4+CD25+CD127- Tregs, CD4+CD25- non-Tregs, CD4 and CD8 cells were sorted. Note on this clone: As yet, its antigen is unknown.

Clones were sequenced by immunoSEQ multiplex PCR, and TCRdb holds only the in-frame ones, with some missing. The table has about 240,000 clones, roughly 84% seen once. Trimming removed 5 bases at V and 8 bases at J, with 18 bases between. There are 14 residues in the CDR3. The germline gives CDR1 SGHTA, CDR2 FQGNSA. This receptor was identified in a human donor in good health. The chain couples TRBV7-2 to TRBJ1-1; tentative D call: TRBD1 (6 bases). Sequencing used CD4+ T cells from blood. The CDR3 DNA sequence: TGTGCCAGCAGCGCCCGGTGGGGGGCAGGAGAAGCTTTCTTT. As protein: CASSARWGAGEAFF.